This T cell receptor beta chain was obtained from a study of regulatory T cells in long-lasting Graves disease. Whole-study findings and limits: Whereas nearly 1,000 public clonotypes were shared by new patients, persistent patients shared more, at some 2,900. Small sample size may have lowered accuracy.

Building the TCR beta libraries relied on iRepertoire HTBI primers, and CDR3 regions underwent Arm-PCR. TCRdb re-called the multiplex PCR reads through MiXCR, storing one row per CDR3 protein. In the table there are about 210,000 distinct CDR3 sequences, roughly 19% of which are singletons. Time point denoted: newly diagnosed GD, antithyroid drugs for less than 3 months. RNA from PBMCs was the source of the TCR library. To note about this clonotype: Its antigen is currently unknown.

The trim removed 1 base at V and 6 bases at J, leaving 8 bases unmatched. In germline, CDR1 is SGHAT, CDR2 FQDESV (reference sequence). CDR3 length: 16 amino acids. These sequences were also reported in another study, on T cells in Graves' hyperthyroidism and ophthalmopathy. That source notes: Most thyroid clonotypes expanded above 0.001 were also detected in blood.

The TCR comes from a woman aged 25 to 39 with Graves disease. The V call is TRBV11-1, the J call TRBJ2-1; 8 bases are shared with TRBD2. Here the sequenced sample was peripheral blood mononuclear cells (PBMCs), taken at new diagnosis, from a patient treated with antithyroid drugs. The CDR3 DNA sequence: TGTGCCAGCAGCTTAGATCCACTAGCGGAATTCAATGAGCAGTTCTTC. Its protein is CASSLDPLAEFNEQFF.